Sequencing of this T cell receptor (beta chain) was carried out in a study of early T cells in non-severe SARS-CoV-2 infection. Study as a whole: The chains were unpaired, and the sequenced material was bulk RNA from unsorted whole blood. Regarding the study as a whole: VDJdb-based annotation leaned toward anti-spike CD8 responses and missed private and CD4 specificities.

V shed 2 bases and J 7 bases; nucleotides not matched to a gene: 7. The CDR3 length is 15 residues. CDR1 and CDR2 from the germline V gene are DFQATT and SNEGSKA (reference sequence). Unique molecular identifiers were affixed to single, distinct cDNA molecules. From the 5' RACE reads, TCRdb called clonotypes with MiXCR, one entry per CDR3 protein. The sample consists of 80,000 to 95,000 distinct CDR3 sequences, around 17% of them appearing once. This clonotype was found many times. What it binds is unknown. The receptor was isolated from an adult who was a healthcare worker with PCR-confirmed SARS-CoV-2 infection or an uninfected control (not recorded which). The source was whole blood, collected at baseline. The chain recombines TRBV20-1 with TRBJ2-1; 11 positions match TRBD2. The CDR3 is CSARHFGTSGNEQFF. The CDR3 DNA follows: TGCAGTGCTAGACACTTTGGGACTAGCGGAAATGAGCAGTTCTTC.